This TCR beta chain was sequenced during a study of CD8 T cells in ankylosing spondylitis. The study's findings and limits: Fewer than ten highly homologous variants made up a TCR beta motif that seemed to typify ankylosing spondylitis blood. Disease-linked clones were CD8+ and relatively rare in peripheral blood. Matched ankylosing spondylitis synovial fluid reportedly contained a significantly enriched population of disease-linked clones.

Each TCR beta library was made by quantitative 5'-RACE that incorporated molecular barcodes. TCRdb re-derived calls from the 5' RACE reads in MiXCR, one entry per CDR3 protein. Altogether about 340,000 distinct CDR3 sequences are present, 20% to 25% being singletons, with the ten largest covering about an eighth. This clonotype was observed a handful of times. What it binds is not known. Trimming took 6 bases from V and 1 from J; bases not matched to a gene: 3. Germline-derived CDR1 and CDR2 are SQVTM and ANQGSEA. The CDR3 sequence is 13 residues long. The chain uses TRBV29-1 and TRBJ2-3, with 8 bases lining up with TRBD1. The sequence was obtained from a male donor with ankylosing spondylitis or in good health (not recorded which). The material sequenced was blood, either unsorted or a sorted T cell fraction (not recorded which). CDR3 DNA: TGCAGCGTCCCGGGACAGGGCACAGATACGCAGTATTTT. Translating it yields CSVPGQGTDTQYF.